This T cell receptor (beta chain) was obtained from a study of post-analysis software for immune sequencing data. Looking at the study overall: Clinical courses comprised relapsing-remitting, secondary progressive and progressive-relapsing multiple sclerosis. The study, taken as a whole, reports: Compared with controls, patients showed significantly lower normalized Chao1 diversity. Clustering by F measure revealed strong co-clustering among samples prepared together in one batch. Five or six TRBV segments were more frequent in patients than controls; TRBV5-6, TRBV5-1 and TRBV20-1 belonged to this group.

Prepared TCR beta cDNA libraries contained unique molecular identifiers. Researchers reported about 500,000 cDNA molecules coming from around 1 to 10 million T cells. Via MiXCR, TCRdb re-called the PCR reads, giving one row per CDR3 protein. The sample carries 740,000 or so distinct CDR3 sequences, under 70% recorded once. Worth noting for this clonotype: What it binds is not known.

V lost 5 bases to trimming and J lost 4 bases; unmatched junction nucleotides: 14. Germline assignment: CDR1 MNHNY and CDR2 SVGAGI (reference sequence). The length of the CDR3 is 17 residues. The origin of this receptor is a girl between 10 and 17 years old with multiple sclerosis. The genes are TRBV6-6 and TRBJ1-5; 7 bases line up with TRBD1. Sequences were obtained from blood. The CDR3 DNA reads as TGTGCCAGCAGTCCTTCGATAGGGGGCTCTTGGAATCAGCCCCAGCATTTT. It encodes CASSPSIGGSWNQPQHF.